Each of the 30 T cell receptor beta chains below was sequenced from the same sample in a study of T cell responses to AZD1222 COVID-19 vaccine. Repertoires were generated with immunoSEQ multiplex PCR, while TCRdb's copy carries only in-frame clones and drops some. The table includes fewer than 150,000 clones, 90% detected once. Source: peripheral blood, taken 28 days after the second AZD1222 dose. These receptor sequences come from an adult who received the AZD1222 COVID-19 vaccine.

This rearrangement joins TRBV29-1 to TRBJ2-7; D gene unclear. The CDR3 runs 13 residues. Germline loops: CDR1 SQVTM, CDR2 ANQGSEA. V lost 1 base to trimming and J lost 5 bases, with 12 bases between them. Here the CDR3 DNA reads TGCAGCGTTGAAGGGGTGGGGATCCACGAGCAGTACTTC. Its translation is CSVEGVGIHEQYF.

The rearrangement uses TRBV5-6 and TRBJ2-7; tentative D call: TRBD1 (6 bases). CDR1 and CDR2 from the germline V gene are SGHDT and YYEEEE. V was cut by 3 bases and J by 2 bases, with 15 bases left in between. The CDR3 sequence is 15 residues long. The CDR3 here is CASSSGQSAPYEQYV. The CDR3 coding sequence is TGTGCCAGCAGCTCTGGACAGTCAGCCCCCTACGAGCAGTACGTC.

This chain joins TRBV5-1 and TRBJ1-4; D is perhaps TRBD1 (6 bases). V was trimmed by 5 bases and J by 5 bases, leaving 16 bases between them. The germline gives CDR1 SGHRS, CDR2 YFSETQ. The CDR3 extends over 15 amino acids. Here the CDR3 DNA reads TGCGCCAGCAGAAGAACAGGGAAATCAAATGAAAAACTGTTTTTT. It yields the protein CASRRTGKSNEKLFF.

The chain is built from TRBV6-2 or TRBV6-3 and TRBJ2-1; D remains ambiguous. The CDR3 length is 13 residues. Germline-derived CDR1 and CDR2 are MNHEY and SVGEGT. V was pared by 1 base and J by 4 bases, with 5 bases between. The CDR3 here is CASSYYEYNEQFF. CDR3 in DNA: TGTGCCAGCAGTTACTATGAGTACAATGAGCAGTTCTTC.

The J gene is TRBJ2-6, the V gene TRBV7-3; TRBD2 is a possible D gene (6 bases). V lost 4 bases and J lost 1, with 23 bases in between. The CDR3 covers 20 residues. Germline CDR1 is SGHTA and CDR2 is FQGTGA. The CDR3 sequence is CASSSVPTGTRISGANVLTF. The CDR3 DNA sequence: TGTGCCAGCAGCTCCGTACCGACCGGGACTCGCATATCTGGGGCCAACGTCCTGACTTTC.

This sequence joins TRBV29-1 and TRBJ1-1, with a possible D match to TRBD1 (6 bases). CDR3 size: 13 residues. The germline V gene encodes CDR1 SQVTM and CDR2 ANQGSEA. Trimming stripped 4 bases from V and 0 bases from J, with 9 bases between. The CDR3: CSVAGQLNTEAFF. The CDR3 DNA sequence: TGCAGCGTTGCGGGACAATTGAACACTGAAGCTTTCTTT. Together with reference TRBV29-1 and TRBJ1-1, the CDR3 gives the full variable domain: SAVISQKPSRDICQRGTSLTIQCQVDSQVTMMFWYRQQPGQSLTLIATANQGSEATYESGFVIDKFPISRPNLTFSTLTVSNMSPEDSSIYLCSVAGQLNTEAFFGQGTRLTVV.

In this sample, this clone turned up a few times. The chain joins TRBV6-5 to TRBJ1-3; TRBD1 might be the D (6 bases). Trimming took 4 bases from V and 0 from J, leaving 7 bases between them. The CDR3 sequence is 14 residues long. Per the germline V gene, CDR1 is MNHEY and CDR2 is SVGAGI. The CDR3 DNA sequence: TGTGCCAGCAGTTTAGGGGGCTCTGGAAACACCATATATTTT. The encoded protein is CASSLGGSGNTIYF.

The chain joins TRBV21-1 to TRBJ1-1. TRBV21-1 is assigned pseudogene status. The CDR3 has 11 amino acids. The CDR3 is CASSKGRGAFF. In DNA, the CDR3 is TGTGCCAGCAGCAAGGGACGTGGGGCTTTCTTT.

The CDR3 is CASSQELQGFYEQYF. The CDR3 nucleotides are TGCGCCAGCAGCCAAGAGTTACAGGGATTCTACGAGCAGTACTTC. The V gene is TRBV4-3, the J gene TRBJ2-7; a possible D gene is TRBD1 (6 bases). The CDR3 is 15 residues long. Trimming shortened V by 0 bases and J by 3 bases, and 12 bases separated the two germline ends. The germline V gene has CDR1 LGHNA and CDR2 YSLEER.

The CDR3 region is CASSGALAGGEYGYTF. For the CDR3, the DNA is TGTGCCAGCAGCGGTGCATTGGCGGGGGGAGAATATGGCTACACCTTC. The genes are TRBV5-4 and TRBJ1-2, with D possibly being TRBD1 (5 bases). The ends were cut back, 4 bases at V and 5 bases at J, with 21 bases in the middle. CDR1 SGHNT and CDR2 YYREEE come from the germline V gene (reference sequence). The CDR3 totals 16 residues. The whole variable domain, remainder taken from reference TRBV5-4 and TRBJ1-2, is ETGVTQSPTHLIKTRGQQVTLRCSSQSGHNTVSWYQQALGQGPQFIFQYYREEENGRGNFPPRFSGLQFPNYSSELNVNALELDDSALYLCASSGALAGGEYGYTFGSGTRLTVV.

The chain joins TRBV7-8 to TRBJ2-5; D gene uncertain. The CDR3 loop spans 14 amino acids. The V end lost 5 bases, the J end lost 1 base, and 11 bases lay between the germline ends. Germline V CDR1 and CDR2: SGHVS, FQNEAQ. DNA of the CDR3: TGTGCCAGCAGCAATAGGCTGTCCCAAGAGACCCAGTACTTC. The encoded protein is CASSNRLSQETQYF.

The chain is built from TRBV24-1 and TRBJ1-1, with no clear D. Trimming took 2 bases from V and 3 from J, leaving 6 bases between them. CDR3 length equals 13 residues. CDR1 and CDR2 from the germline V gene are KGHDR and SFDVKD. CDR3 DNA sequence: TGTGCCACCAGTGATTCGCTAGACACTGAAGCTTTCTTT. Translated, it gives CATSDSLDTEAFF.

V usage is TRBV19 and J usage is TRBJ2-5; D may match TRBD1 or TRBD2 (6 bases each). This CDR3 spans 12 amino acids. The V and J ends lost 8 bases and 4 bases respectively, with 11 bases between them. Per the germline V gene, CDR1 is LNHDA and CDR2 is SQIVND (reference sequence). This CDR3 is CASGRGLETQYF. DNA of the CDR3: TGTGCCAGTGGACGGGGGCTAGAGACCCAGTACTTC.

This sequence joins TRBV6-6 and TRBJ1-6, with 8 bases lining up with TRBD1. This CDR3 has 16 amino acids. The ends lost 4 bases at V and 7 bases at J; junction bases unmatched: 9. Germline CDR1 reads MNHNY; CDR2 reads SVGAGI (reference sequence). Here the CDR3 DNA reads TGTGCCAGCAGTTCATACGACAGGGGTTGGAATTCACCCCTCCACTTT. Its translation is CASSSYDRGWNSPLHF.

The gene calls are TRBV7-9 and TRBJ1-2; 7 bases align to TRBD1. This CDR3 is built from 16 residues. With V trimmed by 7 bases and J by 5 bases, 16 bases remained unmatched. Germline V CDR1 and CDR2: SEHNR, FQNEAQ (reference sequence). CDR3 amino acids: CASKVLEQGTEYGYTF. CDR3 nucleotide sequence: TGTGCCAGCAAAGTTCTTGAACAGGGGACGGAATATGGCTACACCTTC.

The V gene is TRBV5-1, the J gene TRBJ2-1, with a tentative D call TRBD2 (6 bases). The CDR3 runs 16 residues. From germline, CDR1 is SGHRS and CDR2 YFSETQ. With 4 bases removed from V and 2 bases from J, the gap between germline ends came to 16 bases. CDR3 sequence reads: CASSDPPREAYNEQFF. DNA for the CDR3: TGCGCCAGCAGCGACCCTCCTAGGGAGGCCTACAATGAGCAGTTCTTC.

The genes are TRBV2 and TRBJ2-3; possible D gene TRBD2, 6 bases. The CDR3 sequence is 15 residues long. Germline values: CDR1 SNHLY, CDR2 FYNNEI. Trimming took 4 bases from V and 4 from J, leaving 15 bases between them. The CDR3 is CASSAEAGRSDTQYF. CDR3 sequence (DNA): TGTGCCAGCAGTGCGGAAGCTGGGAGGTCAGATACGCAGTATTTT.

This chain uses TRBV7-3 with TRBJ2-2, with D unresolved. From germline, CDR1 is SGHTA and CDR2 FQGTGA. The V and J ends lost 5 bases and 6 bases respectively, with 10 bases between them. The CDR3 sequence is 13 residues long. This CDR3 is CASSQGHAGELFF. Written as DNA, the CDR3 is TGTGCCAGCAGCCAAGGGCACGCCGGGGAGCTGTTTTTT.

The chain carries TRBV2 and TRBJ1-2, with D hard to call. Germline V CDR1 and CDR2: SNHLY, FYNNEI. The V gene lost 6 bases and the J gene lost 3 bases, with 14 bases spanning the gap. This CDR3 contains 14 residues. This CDR3 reads CASRARSRDYGYTF. Written as DNA, the CDR3 is TGTGCCAGCAGGGCCCGATCTCGAGACTATGGCTACACCTTC.

CDR3 in amino acids: CASSSGSSYNEQFF. In DNA, the CDR3 is TGTGCCAGTAGTTCAGGGAGCTCCTACAATGAGCAGTTCTTC. The rearrangement joins TRBV19 to TRBJ2-1, with D perhaps being TRBD1 or TRBD2 (5 bases each). The CDR3 spans 14 residues. Trimming removed 5 bases at V and 0 bases at J, with 8 bases between. Germline V gene sequence: CDR1 LNHDA, CDR2 SQIVND (reference sequence). Supplemented by reference TRBV19 and TRBJ2-1, the full variable domain reads DGGITQSPKYLFRKEGQNVTLSCEQNLNHDAMYWYRQDPGQGLRLIYYSQIVNDFQKGDIAEGYSVSREKKESFPLTVTSAQKNPTAFYLCASSSGSSYNEQFFGPGTRLTVL.

The V gene is TRBV29-1, the J gene TRBJ2-1, with TRBD2 as a possible D gene (5 bases). The germline gives CDR1 SQVTM, CDR2 ANQGSEA. V dropped 0 bases and J dropped 8 bases, with 11 bases sitting between them. This CDR3 has 13 amino acids. The CDR3 coding sequence is TGCAGCGTTGAAGATCGGGAAGCGTATGAGCAGTTCTTC. Its protein product is CSVEDREAYEQFF.

The V call is TRBV15, the J call TRBJ1-1, with D possibly being TRBD1 (5 bases). Trimming removed 1 base at V and 8 bases at J, with 11 bases between. Germline CDR1 LNHNV, CDR2 YYDKDF (reference sequence). The CDR3 consists of 13 residues. Here the CDR3 reads CATSRGKDREAFF. DNA for the CDR3: TGTGCCACCAGCAGAGGGAAAGACAGAGAAGCTTTCTTT. The variable domain in full, completed from reference TRBV15 and TRBJ1-1, reads DAMVIQNPRYQVTQFGKPVTLSCSQTLNHNVMYWYQQKSSQAPKLLFHYYDKDFNNEADTPDNFQSRRPNTSFCFLDIRSPGLGDTAMYLCATSRGKDREAFFGQGTRLTVV.

The chain combines TRBV7-9 with TRBJ1-1, with D maybe TRBD1 (5 bases). The CDR3 is 14 amino acids. Trimming removed 8 bases from V and 1 base from J, with 14 bases in between. The germline V gene has CDR1 SEHNR and CDR2 FQNEAQ (reference sequence). This CDR3 reads CASSSGGANTEAFF. The CDR3 DNA reads TGTGCCAGCTCCTCCGGCGGGGCGAACACTGAAGCTTTCTTT.

The gene calls are TRBV7-2 and TRBJ1-1; D unclear. Germline V gene data show CDR1 as SGHTA and CDR2 as FQGNSA. CDR3 size: 13 residues. V was shortened by 6 bases and J by 6 bases, with 14 bases between the two germline ends. The CDR3 bases are TGTGCCAGCAGGCCATCGTCTGGGGCTGAAGCTTTCTTT. Encoded protein: CASRPSSGAEAFF.

The gene calls are TRBV24-1 and TRBJ2-5; tentative D call: TRBD2 (5 bases). The germline V gene has CDR1 KGHDR and CDR2 SFDVKD. CDR3 length equals 15 residues. The V end lost 2 bases, the J end lost 1 base, and 10 bases lay between the germline ends. The CDR3 loop reads CATSDSGVSQETQYF. CDR3 nucleotide sequence: TGTGCCACCAGTGATTCCGGGGTTTCCCAAGAGACCCAGTACTTC.

This clone has just one count. The chain links TRBV19 to TRBJ1-5; 8 bases match TRBD1. V shed 9 bases, J shed 2 bases, and the junction held 9 bases outside the gene matches. This CDR3 spans 15 amino acids. Germline CDR1 reads LNHDA; CDR2 reads SQIVND (reference sequence). The CDR3 sequence is CASYPDREGNQPQHF. The CDR3 DNA reads TGTGCCAGCTACCCGGACAGGGAGGGCAATCAGCCCCAGCATTTT. The variable domain in full, completed from reference TRBV19 and TRBJ1-5, reads DGGITQSPKYLFRKEGQNVTLSCEQNLNHDAMYWYRQDPGQGLRLIYYSQIVNDFQKGDIAEGYSVSREKKESFPLTVTSAQKNPTAFYLCASYPDREGNQPQHFGDGTRLSIL.

V gene TRBV10-3 combines with J gene TRBJ1-4; the D is unclear. V gave up 4 bases and J gave up 0 bases, with 9 bases separating them. This CDR3 comprises 15 residues. The germline V gene has CDR1 ENHRY and CDR2 SYGVKD. CDR3 loop: CAISGDGATNEKLFF. The DNA of the CDR3 is TGTGCCATCAGTGGTGACGGAGCAACTAATGAAAAACTGTTTTTT.

Details on this clone: This same CDR3 is encoded by further DNA sequences in the sample. The chain is built from TRBV28 and TRBJ1-2, with 9 bases that match TRBD1. J lost 0 bases, V lost 4 bases, and 9 bases had no gene match. Germline CDR1 MDHEN, CDR2 SYDVKM. The CDR3 extends over 17 amino acids. The CDR3 here is CASSSGDRDEANYGYTF. In DNA form, the CDR3 reads TGTGCCAGCAGTTCAGGGGACAGGGATGAAGCTAACTATGGCTACACCTTC.

This clone was seen once. The CDR3 DNA is TGTGCCAGCAGTCAGGGGCGCTCCTATAATTCACCCCTCCACTTT. The encoded protein is CASSQGRSYNSPLHF. The chain has TRBV6-2 or TRBV6-3 and TRBJ1-6; tentatively, D is TRBD1 (6 bases). The CDR3 length is 15 residues. V shed 5 bases and J shed 0 bases, with 8 bases lying between them. CDR1 and CDR2 (germline): MNHEY, SVGEGT.

The chain employs TRBV7-9 and TRBJ2-3; 9 positions match TRBD1. V dropped 1 base and J dropped 6; count of bases not matched to a gene: 8. CDR3 length equals 16 residues. Looked up from germline, CDR1 is SEHNR and CDR2 is FQNEAQ (reference sequence). CDR3 in amino acids: CASSLGRDRARDTQYF. CDR3 in DNA: TGTGCCAGCAGCTTAGGGCGGGACAGGGCGAGGGATACGCAGTATTTT.